This record looks at one TCR beta chain sequence and its context. The data originate from a study of CD39 and CD103 CD8 tumor-infiltrating T cells. Overall study context: Repertoire comparisons were shown for four patients, including a melanoma patient.

Clones were read by immunoSEQ multiplex PCR, and TCRdb kept only the in-frame ones, dropping some. The data contain several thousand clones, about three fifths of them singletons. J gave up 5 bases and V 5 bases, and 11 bases lay outside the gene matches. Germline loops: CDR1 MNHEY, CDR2 SMNVEV (reference sequence). The CDR3 loop spans 16 amino acids. The clonotype was recovered from a human donor with head and neck squamous cell carcinoma. This chain connects TRBV27 to TRBJ2-3; 9 nucleotides align to TRBD1. Sequencing input: CD8+ T cells sorted from blood. Subset: total memory CD8 T cells (CD45RA-CCR7+/-) from blood or uninvolved lymph node. The CDR3 DNA is TGTGCCAGCAGTCTAACCGGGACAGGGTATCAAGATACGCAGTATTTT. This translates into CASSLTGTGYQDTQYF.